A selection of T cell receptor beta chains follows, all from one sample in a study of identifying expanded T cells in peripheral blood. Generated by immunoSEQ multiplex PCR, the TCRdb table keeps only in-frame clones and is missing some. The table records some 99,000 clones, 88% of them present only once. Sequencing input: blood. The origin of the receptors is a person aged 18 to 75 in good health. Both conserved end residues are part of each CDR3. The order of the fields is CDR3 DNA, CDR3 protein, clone size, V gene, J gene, D gene. A D gene is named only where the DNA matches it firmly. Clone sizes are given selectively: once, few, many, or a class where the clone is expanded.

CDR3 DNA: TGTGCCAGCAGCTCGACTAGGATAGGGAATGAGCAGTTCTTC
CDR3 protein: CASSSTRIGNEQFF
clone size: NA
V gene: TRBV5-6
J gene: TRBJ2-1
D gene: NA

CDR3 DNA: TGCGCCAGCAGCTTTGGACAGAACACCGGGGAGCTGTTTTTT
CDR3 protein: CASSFGQNTGELFF
clone size: NA
V gene: TRBV5-1
J gene: TRBJ2-2
D gene: NA

CDR3 DNA: TGTGCCAGCAGTTACAAAGCGGGGGGGAAATACGAGCAGTACTTC
CDR3 protein: CASSYKAGGKYEQYF
clone size: NA
V gene: TRBV6-6
J gene: TRBJ2-7
D gene: TRBD2

CDR3 DNA: TGTGCCAGCAGCTCAGCGGGGGGGCCCGCAGATACGCAGTATTTT
CDR3 protein: CASSSAGGPADTQYF
clone size: NA
V gene: TRBV5-5
J gene: TRBJ2-3
D gene: TRBD2

CDR3 DNA: TGTGCCAGCTCACCACCGTCAGCGATAGGGGGCTACACCTTC
CDR3 protein: CASSPPSAIGGYTF
clone size: NA
V gene: TRBV18
J gene: TRBJ1-2
D gene: NA

CDR3 DNA: TGTGCCAGCAGCAGACAGGCGCGCTACGAGCAGTACTTC
CDR3 protein: CASSRQARYEQYF
clone size: once
V gene: TRBV2
J gene: TRBJ2-7
D gene: NA

CDR3 DNA: TGTGCCAGCAGCTCGGGAGCGGGGGGGAGGACAGATACGCAGTATTTT
CDR3 protein: CASSSGAGGRTDTQYF
clone size: NA
V gene: TRBV7-6
J gene: TRBJ2-3
D gene: TRBD2

CDR3 DNA: TGTGCCAGCAGCCTATCAGCGGGGGGGCAAGATACGCAGTATTTT
CDR3 protein: CASSLSAGGQDTQYF
clone size: NA
V gene: TRBV7-3
J gene: TRBJ2-3
D gene: TRBD2

CDR3 DNA: TGCGCCAGCAGCCTCCGGACAGGGGGGTCCTATGGCTACACCTTC
CDR3 protein: CASSLRTGGSYGYTF
clone size: NA
V gene: TRBV5-1
J gene: TRBJ1-2
D gene: TRBD1

CDR3 DNA: TGTGCCAGCAGCCTAGGGTTCAGGAGTGTGGAGACCCAGTACTTC
CDR3 protein: CASSLGFRSVETQYF
clone size: NA
V gene: TRBV7-3
J gene: TRBJ2-5
D gene: NA

CDR3 DNA: TGTGCCAGCAGCCCAGGTGCCCCGGGGGGCGGGAAGTACGAGCAGTACTTC
CDR3 protein: CASSPGAPGGGKYEQYF
clone size: NA
V gene: TRBV7-9
J gene: TRBJ2-7
D gene: NA

CDR3 DNA: TGTGCCAGCCACCCCGACAGAACAAACACTGAAGCTTTCTTT
CDR3 protein: CASHPDRTNTEAFF
clone size: NA
V gene: TRBV5-5
J gene: TRBJ1-1
D gene: NA

CDR3 DNA: TGTGCCAGCAGCTTAAGCATGGGACTAGCGGGATCCGGTGAGCAGTTCTTC
CDR3 protein: CASSLSMGLAGSGEQFF
clone size: NA
V gene: TRBV7-3
J gene: TRBJ2-1
D gene: TRBD2

CDR3 DNA: TGCAGCGTGCAGGGGGGGAGAGACAGGGTTTACGAGCAGTACTTC
CDR3 protein: CSVQGGRDRVYEQYF
clone size: NA
V gene: TRBV29-1
J gene: TRBJ2-7
D gene: NA

CDR3 DNA: TGTGCCTGGACTCGCGGTGTGGGTCGGCCCCAGCATTTT
CDR3 protein: CAWTRGVGRPQHF
clone size: once
V gene: TRBV30
J gene: TRBJ1-5
D gene: NA

CDR3 DNA: TGTGCCAGCCGCAGACAGGGGGCGAGCCACGAGCAGTACTTC
CDR3 protein: CASRRQGASHEQYF
clone size: NA
V gene: TRBV6-5
J gene: TRBJ2-7
D gene: TRBD1

CDR3 DNA: TGTGCCAGTAGTATGACTCGACTGGGAATTGATACGCAGTATTTT
CDR3 protein: CASSMTRLGIDTQYF
clone size: NA
V gene: TRBV19
J gene: TRBJ2-3
D gene: NA

CDR3 DNA: TGTGCCAGCAGCTTAGGGGTGGTACAAGAGACCCAGTACTTC
CDR3 protein: CASSLGVVQETQYF
clone size: NA
V gene: TRBV7-9
J gene: TRBJ2-5
D gene: NA

CDR3 DNA: TGTGCCAGCAGCCAAGGACAGGGCGCTCTCCTCGAGCAGTACTTC
CDR3 protein: CASSQGQGALLEQYF
clone size: NA
V gene: TRBV5-4
J gene: TRBJ2-7
D gene: TRBD1

CDR3 DNA: TGTGCCAGCAGCTTGTTCGATAGGCCCTTAAATGAAAAACTGTTTTTT
CDR3 protein: CASSLFDRPLNEKLFF
clone size: NA
V gene: TRBV5-6
J gene: TRBJ1-4
D gene: NA

CDR3 DNA: TGTGCCAGCAGCTCGGACAGGCCTTTGAACACTGAAGCTTTCTTT
CDR3 protein: CASSSDRPLNTEAFF
clone size: NA
V gene: TRBV7-9
J gene: TRBJ1-1
D gene: TRBD1

CDR3 DNA: TGTGCCAGCAGCAATAACGGCAGGGCTAATGAAAAACTGTTTTTT
CDR3 protein: CASSNNGRANEKLFF
clone size: NA
V gene: TRBV21-1
J gene: TRBJ1-4
D gene: NA

CDR3 DNA: TGCGCCAGCAGCTTGGGGACAGGGGGAATCAATGAGCAGTTCTTC
CDR3 protein: CASSLGTGGINEQFF
clone size: NA
V gene: TRBV5-1
J gene: TRBJ2-1
D gene: TRBD1

CDR3 DNA: TGTGCCAGTTGGACAGGGGAGGATAATTCACCCCTCCACTTT
CDR3 protein: CASWTGEDNSPLHF
clone size: NA
V gene: TRBV5-4
J gene: TRBJ1-6
D gene: TRBD1

CDR3 DNA: TGTGCCAGCAGTGAGAGCAAGGGTGAAAAACTGTTTTTT
CDR3 protein: CASSESKGEKLFF
clone size: NA
V gene: TRBV2
J gene: TRBJ1-4
D gene: NA

CDR3 DNA: TGCAGTGCTAGAGATTACGCAAAAGCTTTCTTT
CDR3 protein: CSARDYAKAFF
clone size: once
V gene: TRBV20-1
J gene: TRBJ1-1
D gene: NA

CDR3 DNA: TGTGCCAGCAGCCAATTCTACGAGCAGTACTTC
CDR3 protein: CASSQFYEQYF
clone size: NA
V gene: TRBV14
J gene: TRBJ2-7
D gene: NA

CDR3 DNA: TGTGCCATCCCGGGACTAGCGGGAGAGGCTTACAATGAGCAGTTCTTC
CDR3 protein: CAIPGLAGEAYNEQFF
clone size: NA
V gene: TRBV2
J gene: TRBJ2-1
D gene: TRBD2

CDR3 DNA: TGTGCCAGCAGCGTAGTGGGAGGTGGACTAGCGGACAATGAGCAGTTCTTC
CDR3 protein: CASSVVGGGLADNEQFF
clone size: NA
V gene: TRBV9
J gene: TRBJ2-1
D gene: TRBD2

CDR3 DNA: TGCGCCAGCAGCCAGCTATACTCCGCCTCTGGGGCCAACGTCCTGACTTTC
CDR3 protein: CASSQLYSASGANVLTF
clone size: NA
V gene: TRBV4-3
J gene: TRBJ2-6
D gene: NA

CDR3 DNA: TGCGCCAGCAGTTATAATCTCCAGGGGCCCTACAATGAGCAGTTCTTC
CDR3 protein: CASSYNLQGPYNEQFF
clone size: NA
V gene: TRBV5-1
J gene: TRBJ2-1
D gene: NA

CDR3 DNA: TGTGCCAGCAGCCAGGGAGCGGATCCCTCCTACAATGAGCAGTTCTTC
CDR3 protein: CASSQGADPSYNEQFF
clone size: NA
V gene: TRBV9
J gene: TRBJ2-1
D gene: NA

CDR3 DNA: TGTGCCAGTAGGCGGGGCAATAGCAATCAGCCCCAGCATTTT
CDR3 protein: CASRRGNSNQPQHF
clone size: NA
V gene: TRBV27
J gene: TRBJ1-5
D gene: NA

CDR3 DNA: TGTGCCAGCAGCCCGCAGGGCTCTGGAAACACCATATATTTT
CDR3 protein: CASSPQGSGNTIYF
clone size: NA
V gene: TRBV7-2
J gene: TRBJ1-3
D gene: NA